This TCR beta chain was sequenced in a study of CD8 T cells in ankylosing spondylitis. TCRdb redid the calling of the 5' RACE reads with MiXCR, one entry per CDR3 protein. The table records roughly 130,000 distinct CDR3 sequences, about an eighth of them present only once. V dropped 1 base and J dropped 3 bases, with 13 bases sitting between them. Germline V gene lookup returns CDR1 SGHTA and CDR2 FQGNSA. This CDR3 has 15 residues. What was sequenced was blood, either unsorted or a sorted T cell fraction (not recorded which). This clonotype originated in a female donor with ankylosing spondylitis or in good health (not recorded which). The chain is built from TRBV7-2 and TRBJ2-7, with D hard to call. The CDR3 bases are TGTGCCAGCAGCTTAGATCAAATAGCCATCTACGAGCAGTACTTC. It specifies CASSLDQIAIYEQYF.